The clone carrying this TCR beta chain was recorded many times. The antigen is not known. V was pared by 3 bases and J by 8 bases, with 20 bases between. This CDR3 is built from 16 residues. Germline loops: CDR1 LNHNV, CDR2 YYDKDF (reference sequence). The data originate from a study of T cells after posttransplantation cyclophosphamide. Method: immunoSEQ multiplex PCR; TCRdb's copy keeps in-frame clones and lacks some. This repertoire holds about 37,000 clones, and none appear only once. Findings and limits, study-wide: Skin or GI-infiltrating T cells shared few TRB sequences with blood. Later post-transplant blood repertoires were often dominated by donor CD8+ memory clones.

Sample: PBMCs. This sequence was found in a man between 25 and 39 years old in good health and a related stem cell transplant donor. The V gene is TRBV15, the J gene TRBJ2-1, with D tentatively TRBD1 (5 bases). CDR3 DNA sequence: TGTGCCACCAGCAGTCCCGGCAGGGCAGCAGGGCATGAGCAGTTCTTC. This sequence encodes CATSSPGRAAGHEQFF.